This T cell receptor beta chain was recovered during a study of a mutant IDH1 vaccine in newly diagnosed glioma. As for time point: week 11, during vaccination. It was 300 ug of mutant IDH1 20-mer peptide that made up each vaccine dose, given with topical imiquimod. To note about this clone: Its antigen is not identified.

Clones were read by immunoSEQ multiplex PCR, and TCRdb kept only the in-frame ones, dropping some. The profile shows 110,000 or so clones, about nine tenths of them singletons. Per the germline V gene, CDR1 is SGHAT and CDR2 is FQNNGV. Trimming left V 1 base short and J 8 bases short, with 11 bases between. This CDR3 spans 13 amino acids. The genes are TRBV11-2 and TRBJ1-2; no clear D. The receptor was isolated from a woman in her forties or fifties with glioma. The sample consisted of PBMCs, taken from a glioma patient whose treatment included an IDH1 peptide vaccine. CDR3 DNA sequence: TGTGCCAGCAGCTTAGCCCGGTATCGAGGCTACACCTTC. This sequence encodes CASSLARYRGYTF.